This is a list of T cell receptor beta chains from one sample in a study of blood T cell repertoires in COVID-19. The data were produced by immunoSEQ multiplex PCR, yet TCRdb's version contains in-frame clones alone and is incomplete. The sample contains approximately 280,000 clones, about 91% of which appear only once. Specimen: peripheral blood. These TCRs come from a woman in her fifties or sixties with acute or convalescent COVID-19. CDR3s leave out the opening cysteine and the closing phenylalanine or tryptophan. D genes are given only for firm matches. The size field is filled for only some rows; it gives once, few, many or a size class.

d_call v_call clone_size cdr3_aa
- TRBV27 once ASSSLGEGINGYT
TRBD1 TRBV4-3 - ASSQEGTGDNSPLH
TRBD2 TRBV4-2 once ASSQPGLAGQETQY
TRBD2 TRBV9 - ASSVEAGLNNEQF
- TRBV6-5 - ASSYWGENNEQF
- TRBV19 - ASSIPRYSNQPQH
- TRBV20-1 - SAQGPYGYT
TRBD1 TRBV6-5 few ASSTTGTVNEKLF
TRBD1 TRBV7-9 - ASSLAMTGMEAGELF
- TRBV2 - ASSEAGRGTEAF
- TRBV5-1 - ASSFWGRTDTQY
- TRBV7-2 once ASSSTGTPYGYT
- TRBV7-3 once ASSSGVPRARGNEQF
- TRBV4-2 - ASSQDIGAGGNTIY
TRBD1 TRBV2 - ASSQDRARNEKLF
- TRBV3-1/TRBV3-2 - ASSQDPGVNTEAF
- TRBV7-3 - ASSLGGGGYEQY
- TRBV5-1 few ASSQNRNTEAF
TRBD1 TRBV13 - ASSPRYRGTPPEQY
TRBD1 TRBV24-1 - ATSDPRWTGSPDTQY
TRBD2 TRBV6-1 once ASSEANGGTDTQY
- TRBV19 - ASGLIGTQY
- TRBV21-1 - ASSNRASGGHQPQH